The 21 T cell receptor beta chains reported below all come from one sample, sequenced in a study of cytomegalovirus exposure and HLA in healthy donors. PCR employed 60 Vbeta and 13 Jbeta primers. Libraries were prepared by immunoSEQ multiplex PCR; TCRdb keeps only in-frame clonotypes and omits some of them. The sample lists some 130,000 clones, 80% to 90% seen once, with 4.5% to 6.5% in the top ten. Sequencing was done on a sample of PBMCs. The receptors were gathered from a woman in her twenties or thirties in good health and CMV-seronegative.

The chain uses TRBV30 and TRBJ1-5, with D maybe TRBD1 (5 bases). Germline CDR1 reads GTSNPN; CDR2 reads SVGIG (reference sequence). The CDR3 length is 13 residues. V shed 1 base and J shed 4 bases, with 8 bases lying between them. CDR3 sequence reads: CAWSAQGNQPQHF. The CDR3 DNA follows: TGTGCCTGGAGTGCTCAGGGTAATCAGCCCCAGCATTTT.

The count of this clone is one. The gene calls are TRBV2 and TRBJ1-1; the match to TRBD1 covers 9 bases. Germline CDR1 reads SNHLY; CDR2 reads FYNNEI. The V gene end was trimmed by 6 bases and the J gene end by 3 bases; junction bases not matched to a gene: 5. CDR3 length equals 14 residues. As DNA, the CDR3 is TGTGCCAGCAGAACAACAGGGGGCCACACTGAAGCTTTCTTT. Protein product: CASRTTGGHTEAFF.

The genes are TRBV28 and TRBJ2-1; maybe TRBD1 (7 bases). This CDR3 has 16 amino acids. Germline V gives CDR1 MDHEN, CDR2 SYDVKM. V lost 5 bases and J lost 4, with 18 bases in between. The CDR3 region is CASSGYWSGGYNEQFF. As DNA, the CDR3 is TGTGCCAGCAGTGGGTATTGGTCAGGGGGGTACAATGAGCAGTTCTTC. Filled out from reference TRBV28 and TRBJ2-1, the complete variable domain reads DVKVTQSSRYLVKRTGEKVFLECVQDMDHENMFWYRQDPGLGLRLIYFSYDVKMKEKGDIPEGYSVSREKKERFSLILESASTNQTSMYLCASSGYWSGGYNEQFFGPGTRLTVL.

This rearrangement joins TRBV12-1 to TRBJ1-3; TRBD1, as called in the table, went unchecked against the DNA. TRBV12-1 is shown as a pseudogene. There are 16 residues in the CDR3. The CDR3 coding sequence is TGTGCCAGCAGCTTTCGTAACAGGGACTCTGGAAACACCATATATTTT. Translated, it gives CASSFRNRDSGNTIYF.

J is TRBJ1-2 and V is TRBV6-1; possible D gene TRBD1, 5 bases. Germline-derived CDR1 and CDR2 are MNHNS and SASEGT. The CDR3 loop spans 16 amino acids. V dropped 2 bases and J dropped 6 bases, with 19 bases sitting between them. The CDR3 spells CASSERRGTSRDGYTF. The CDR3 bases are TGTGCCAGCAGTGAACGCCGGGGGACGTCCCGTGATGGCTACACCTTC.

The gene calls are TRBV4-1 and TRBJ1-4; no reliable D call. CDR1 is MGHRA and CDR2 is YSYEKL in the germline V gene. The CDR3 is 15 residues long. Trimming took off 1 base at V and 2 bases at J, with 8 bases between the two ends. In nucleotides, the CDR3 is TGCGCCAGCAGCCAAGGGGCAGCTACTAATGAAAAACTGTTTTTT. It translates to CASSQGAATNEKLFF.

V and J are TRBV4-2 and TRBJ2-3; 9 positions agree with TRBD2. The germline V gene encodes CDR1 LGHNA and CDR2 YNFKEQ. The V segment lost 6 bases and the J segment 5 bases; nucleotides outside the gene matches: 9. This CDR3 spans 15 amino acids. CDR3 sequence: CASSSLAGPGDTQYF. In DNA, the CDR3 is TGTGCCAGCAGTTCCCTAGCGGGGCCGGGAGATACGCAGTATTTT.

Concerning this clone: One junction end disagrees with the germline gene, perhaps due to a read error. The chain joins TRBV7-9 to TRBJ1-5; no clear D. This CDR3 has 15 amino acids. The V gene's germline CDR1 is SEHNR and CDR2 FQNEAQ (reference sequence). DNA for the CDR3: TGTTCCAGCAGCCCACCCGGGTCGGAGAATCAGCCCCAGCATTTT. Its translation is CSSSPPGSENQPQHF.

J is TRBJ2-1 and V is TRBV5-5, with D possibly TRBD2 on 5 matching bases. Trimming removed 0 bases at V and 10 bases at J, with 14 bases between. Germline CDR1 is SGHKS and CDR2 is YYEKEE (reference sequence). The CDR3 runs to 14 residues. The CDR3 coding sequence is TGTGCCAGCAGCTTGGCCGTCGGGGTAAGAGAGCAGTTCTTC. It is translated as CASSLAVGVREQFF.

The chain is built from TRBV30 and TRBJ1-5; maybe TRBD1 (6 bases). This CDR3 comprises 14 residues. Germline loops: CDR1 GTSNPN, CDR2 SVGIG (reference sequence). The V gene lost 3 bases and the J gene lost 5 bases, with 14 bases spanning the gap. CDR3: CAWSDQGLYQPQHF. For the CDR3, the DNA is TGTGCCTGGAGCGATCAGGGGTTATATCAGCCCCAGCATTTT.

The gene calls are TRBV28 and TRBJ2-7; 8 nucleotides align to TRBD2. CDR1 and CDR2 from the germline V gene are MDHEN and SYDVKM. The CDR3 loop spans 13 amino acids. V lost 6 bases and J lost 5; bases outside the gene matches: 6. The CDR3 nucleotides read TGTGCCAGCAGGCCTCGACTAGCGAACGAGCAGTACTTC. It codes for CASRPRLANEQYF.

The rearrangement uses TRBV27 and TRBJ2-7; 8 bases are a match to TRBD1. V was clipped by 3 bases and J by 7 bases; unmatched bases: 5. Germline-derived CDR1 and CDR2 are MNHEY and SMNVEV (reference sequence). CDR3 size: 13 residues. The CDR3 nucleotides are TGTGCCAGCAGTTTGAACAGGGGGGTTGAGCAGTACTTC. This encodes CASSLNRGVEQYF.

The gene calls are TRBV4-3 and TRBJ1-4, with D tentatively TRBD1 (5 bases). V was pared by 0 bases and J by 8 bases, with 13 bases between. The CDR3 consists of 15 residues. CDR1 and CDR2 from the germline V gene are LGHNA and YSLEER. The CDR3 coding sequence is TGCGCCAGCAGCCAAGAAGGCTGGGGGGGGGAAAAACTGTTTTTT. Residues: CASSQEGWGGEKLFF.

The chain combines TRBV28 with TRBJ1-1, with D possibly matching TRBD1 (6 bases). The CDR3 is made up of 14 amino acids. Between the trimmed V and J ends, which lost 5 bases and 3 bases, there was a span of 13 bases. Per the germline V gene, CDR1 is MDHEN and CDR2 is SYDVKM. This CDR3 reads CASSTPDRHTEAFF. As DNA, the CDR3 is TGTGCCAGCAGTACCCCGGACAGACACACTGAAGCTTTCTTT.

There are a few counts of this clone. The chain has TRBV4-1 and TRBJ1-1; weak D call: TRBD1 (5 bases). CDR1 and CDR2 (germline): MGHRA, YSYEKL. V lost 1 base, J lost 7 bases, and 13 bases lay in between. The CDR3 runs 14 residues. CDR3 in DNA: TGCGCCAGCAGCCAAGGTGGACATGCTGGTGAAGCTTTCTTT. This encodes CASSQGGHAGEAFF.

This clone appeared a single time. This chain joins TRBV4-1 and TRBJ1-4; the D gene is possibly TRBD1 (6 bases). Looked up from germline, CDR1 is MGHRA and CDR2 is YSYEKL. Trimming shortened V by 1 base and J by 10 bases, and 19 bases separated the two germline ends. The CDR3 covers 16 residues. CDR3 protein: CASSQVGRQGYRKLFF. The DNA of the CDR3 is TGCGCCAGCAGCCAAGTGGGCCGGCAGGGGTATAGAAAACTGTTTTTT.

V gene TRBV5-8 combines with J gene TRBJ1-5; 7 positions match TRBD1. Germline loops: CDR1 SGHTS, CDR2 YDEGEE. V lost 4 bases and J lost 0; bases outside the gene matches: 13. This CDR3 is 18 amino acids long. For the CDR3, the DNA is TGTGCCAGCAGCCCACGGACAGGCGAAGGCCCTAGCAATCAGCCCCAGCATTTT. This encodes CASSPRTGEGPSNQPQHF. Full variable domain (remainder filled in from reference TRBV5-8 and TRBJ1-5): EAGVTQSPTHLIKTRGQQATLRCSPISGHTSVYWYQQALGLGLQFLLWYDEGEERNRGNFPPRFSGRQFPNYSSELNVNALELEDSALYLCASSPRTGEGPSNQPQHFGDGTRLSIL.

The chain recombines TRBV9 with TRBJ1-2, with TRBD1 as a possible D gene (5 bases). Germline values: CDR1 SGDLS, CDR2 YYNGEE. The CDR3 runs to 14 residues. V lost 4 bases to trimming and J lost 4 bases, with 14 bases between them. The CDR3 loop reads CASSTQGHLYGYTF. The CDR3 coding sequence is TGTGCCAGCAGCACGCAGGGCCACCTCTATGGCTACACCTTC.

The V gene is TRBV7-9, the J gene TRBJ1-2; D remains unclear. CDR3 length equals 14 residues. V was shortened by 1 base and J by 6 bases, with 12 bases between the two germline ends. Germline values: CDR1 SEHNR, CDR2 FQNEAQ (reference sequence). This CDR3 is CASSLEYPLNGYTF. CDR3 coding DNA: TGTGCCAGCAGCTTAGAGTACCCCCTAAATGGCTACACCTTC.

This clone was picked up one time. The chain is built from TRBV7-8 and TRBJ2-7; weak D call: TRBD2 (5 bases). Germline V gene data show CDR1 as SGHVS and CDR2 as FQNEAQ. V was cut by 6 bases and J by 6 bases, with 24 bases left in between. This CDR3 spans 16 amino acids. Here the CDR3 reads CASSSHIALLSPEQYF. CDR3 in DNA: TGTGCCAGCAGTTCACACATAGCGCTGCTCAGTCCCGAGCAGTACTTC.

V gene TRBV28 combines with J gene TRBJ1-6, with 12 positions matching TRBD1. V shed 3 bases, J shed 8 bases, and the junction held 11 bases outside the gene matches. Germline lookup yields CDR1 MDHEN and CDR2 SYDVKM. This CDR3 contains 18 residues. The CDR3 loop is CASSFWTPGQGAHSPLHF. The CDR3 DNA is TGTGCCAGCAGTTTCTGGACTCCGGGACAGGGGGCCCATTCACCCCTCCACTTT.